This TCR beta chain was retrieved from a study of T cell responses to AZD1222 COVID-19 vaccine (dated by TCRdb to the early 2020s). Broadly, across the study: TCR sequencing was performed for fewer than 250 trial participants, of whom 207 were given two doses of AZD1222 and around 26 were given two doses of MenACWY control vaccine. Trial participants were enrolled into age subgroups of 18-55, 56-69 and 70-plus years, which contained about 150, 28 and 57 TCR-sequenced participants, respectively. Findings and caveats that apply to the study as a whole: CD4 TCRs associated with the vaccine covered the entire spike protein, and the dominant responses were in regions 160-218 and 743-854. Only five to seven AZD1222 recipients were SARS-CoV-2 seropositive at baseline, limiting conclusions about previously exposed vaccinees. Reportedly, almost half of the unique spike-specific TCRs recognized epitopes lying outside the regions that are mutated in the B.1.351 and B.1.1.7 variants. No day 14 peak-response samples were available, so repertoires were characterized only after the peak T cell response. A significant rise in spike-specific TCR breadth and depth was observed after two AZD1222 doses relative to day 0 and relative to MenACWY recipients. Participants were mostly white British and included more females than males, and it was suggested by the authors that clonal diversity may have been underestimated. The 56-69-year group was small, and its depth increase did not reach significance, likely because of low power.

The germline V gene gives CDR1 as SGHTA and CDR2 as FQGTGA. The CDR3, from cysteine to phenylalanine, totals 15 residues. Just CDR3 DNA is preserved here, 45 bases in frame from base 1. Trimming at the junction amounts to 0 bases on V and 0 bases on J, and the germline ends lie 7 bases apart. The CDR3 regions of human TCRbeta chains were analyzed by immunosequencing. As for the original processing: Repertoire TCRs were checked for matches against a reference library of SARS-CoV-2-specific TCRs that had been generated using the MIRA antigen-specificity platform. Breadth meant the fraction of unique TCRs that were SARS-CoV-2-associated, whereas depth meant the fraction of total T cells that were SARS-CoV-2-associated. Using the MIRA data, each spike-specific TCR was mapped to the spike region that the TCR reacts to and placed in a CD4 or CD8 class. Log10-transformed breadth and depth values were compared by one-way ANOVA with Sidak's multiple comparisons tests. This immuneACCESS table, as held by TCRdb, lists in-frame sequences with V and J called but not all clones. Of the missing ones, under half trace to an unresolved V gene in checked studies; the others have no known cause. V and J calls and clone size follow that table, whereas D and trimming were derived from the DNA. Across this sample there are about 140,000 clones, with around 90% seen only once. Jointly, the top ten make up 5.4% of the sample.

What the time point label conveys for this sample: about 28 days (+/-7) after the second vaccine dose. This specimen's treatment or condition label, per the study, means: meningococcal conjugate vaccine given as trial control. Vaccinee samples were obtained from the UK trials COV001 and COV002, which included a single-blind randomized controlled phase 2/3 trial of AZD1222 (ChAdOx1 nCoV-19) in healthy adults. Trial participant PBMC samples were collected at day 0 and day 28 after the second dose for TCRbeta chain sequencing. Comments on this clone: What this receptor recognizes is not known. No qualities accompany the bases; no much larger clone lies one base away. At the DNA level, this CDR3 is encoded by other sequences in the same sample as well.

The TCR was taken from an adult who received the MenACWY meningococcal vaccine as a control. Sequences were derived from peripheral blood, sampled 28 days after the second dose of the MenACWY control vaccine. This chain is built from TRBV7-3 and TRBJ2-3, with the D gene not clear enough to name. The CDR3 region reads CASSLTRQSTDTQYF. At the DNA level, the sequence is TGTGCCAGCAGCTTAACGCGCCAGAGCACAGATACGCAGTATTTT.